This T cell receptor beta chain was sequenced in a study of CD8+CD57+ T cells in acquired aplastic anemia. The overall study: The average for DNA from sorted CD4+ and CD8+ cells was roughly 3 ug.

CD8+CD57+ cell expansion had been shown by flow cytometry in patients chosen for sequencing. Diagnosis of severe acquired aplastic anemia applied to all patients. The template for TCR beta VDJ and CDR3 sequence profiling was genomic DNA. Each CDR3 protein is one row after TCRdb ran MiXCR on the reads. This table holds about 180,000 distinct CDR3 sequences, 40% to 55% found once. Trimming at V came to 3 bases and at J to 6 bases, leaving 2 bases not matched to a gene. The CDR3 is 12 residues long. Germline CDR1 is DFQATT and CDR2 is SNEGSKA (reference sequence). V gene TRBV20-1 combines with J gene TRBJ1-5, with TRBD1 matching 7 bases. Sequenced input: sorted CD4+, CD8+, or CD8+CD57+ T cells (not recorded which) from PBMCs. The TCR sequence derives from a human donor with aplastic anemia. As DNA, the CDR3 is TGCAGTGCTAGGGACAGGAGTCAGCCCCAGCATTTT. Its protein is CSARDRSQPQHF.